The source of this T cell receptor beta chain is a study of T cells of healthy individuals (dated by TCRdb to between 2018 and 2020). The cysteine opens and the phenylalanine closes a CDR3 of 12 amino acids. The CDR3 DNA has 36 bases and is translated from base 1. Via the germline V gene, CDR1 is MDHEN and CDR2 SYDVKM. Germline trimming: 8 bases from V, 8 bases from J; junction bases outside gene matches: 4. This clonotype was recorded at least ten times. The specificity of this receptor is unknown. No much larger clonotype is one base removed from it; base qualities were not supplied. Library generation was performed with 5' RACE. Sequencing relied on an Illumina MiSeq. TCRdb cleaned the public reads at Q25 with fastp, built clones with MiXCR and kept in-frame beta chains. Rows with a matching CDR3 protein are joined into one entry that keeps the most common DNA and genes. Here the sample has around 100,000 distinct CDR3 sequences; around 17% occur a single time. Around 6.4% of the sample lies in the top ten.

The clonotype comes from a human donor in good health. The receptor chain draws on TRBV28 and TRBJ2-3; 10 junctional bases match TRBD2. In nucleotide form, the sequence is TGTGCCAGCTTAGCGGGAGGAAGTACGCAGTATTTT. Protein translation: CASLAGGSTQYF.